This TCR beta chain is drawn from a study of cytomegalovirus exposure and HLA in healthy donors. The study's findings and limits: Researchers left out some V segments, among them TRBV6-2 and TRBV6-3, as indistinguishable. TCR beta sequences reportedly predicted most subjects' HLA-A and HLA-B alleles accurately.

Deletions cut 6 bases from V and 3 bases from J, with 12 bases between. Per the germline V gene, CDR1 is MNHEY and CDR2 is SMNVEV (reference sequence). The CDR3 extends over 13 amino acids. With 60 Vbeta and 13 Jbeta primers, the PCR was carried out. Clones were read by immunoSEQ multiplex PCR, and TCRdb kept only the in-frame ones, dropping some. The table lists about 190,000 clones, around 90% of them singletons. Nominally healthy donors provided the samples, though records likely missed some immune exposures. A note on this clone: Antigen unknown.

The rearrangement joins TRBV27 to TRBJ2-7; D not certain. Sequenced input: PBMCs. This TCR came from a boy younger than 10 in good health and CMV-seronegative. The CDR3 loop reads CASSSGPYYEQYF. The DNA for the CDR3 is TGTGCCAGCAGCAGTGGGCCTTACTACGAGCAGTACTTC.